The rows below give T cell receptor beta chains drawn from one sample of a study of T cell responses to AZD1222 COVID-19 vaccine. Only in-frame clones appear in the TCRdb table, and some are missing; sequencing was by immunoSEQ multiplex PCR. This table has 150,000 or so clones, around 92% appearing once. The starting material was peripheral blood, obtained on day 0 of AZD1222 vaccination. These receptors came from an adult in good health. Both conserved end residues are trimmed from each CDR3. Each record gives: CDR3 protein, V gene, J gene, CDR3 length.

cdr3_aa: ASSLLAGRDTQY
v_call: TRBV7-2
j_call: TRBJ2-3
cdr3_length: 12

cdr3_aa: ASSARAIAGAADTQY
v_call: TRBV9
j_call: TRBJ2-3
cdr3_length: 15

cdr3_aa: ASSRQGPYNEQF
v_call: TRBV27
j_call: TRBJ2-1
cdr3_length: 12

cdr3_aa: AWSLGNYGYT
v_call: TRBV30
j_call: TRBJ1-2
cdr3_length: 10

cdr3_aa: ATSRDIGAGGYT
v_call: TRBV15
j_call: TRBJ1-2
cdr3_length: 12

cdr3_aa: ASSEADKNTEAF
v_call: TRBV5-4
j_call: TRBJ1-1
cdr3_length: 12

cdr3_aa: ASSEAGTGGFVRGYT
v_call: TRBV6-1
j_call: TRBJ1-2
cdr3_length: 15

cdr3_aa: ASRSETNTGELF
v_call: TRBV5-1
j_call: TRBJ2-2
cdr3_length: 12

cdr3_aa: ASRPTMIRGEDQETQY
v_call: TRBV7-8
j_call: TRBJ2-5
cdr3_length: 16

cdr3_aa: ASSLEAF
v_call: TRBV5-6
j_call: TRBJ1-1
cdr3_length: 7

cdr3_aa: ASSPSYRGRETQY
v_call: TRBV5-6
j_call: TRBJ2-5
cdr3_length: 13

cdr3_aa: ASSPQLDRANEKLF
v_call: TRBV4-2
j_call: TRBJ1-4
cdr3_length: 14

cdr3_aa: ASSEGVNTQY
v_call: TRBV2
j_call: TRBJ2-3
cdr3_length: 10

cdr3_aa: SVGSGEETQY
v_call: TRBV29-1
j_call: TRBJ2-5
cdr3_length: 10

cdr3_aa: ASSVNYGYT
v_call: TRBV28
j_call: TRBJ1-2
cdr3_length: 9

cdr3_aa: ASSQEWEYEQY
v_call: TRBV7-9
j_call: TRBJ2-7
cdr3_length: 11

cdr3_aa: ASRRTENTEAF
v_call: TRBV12-5
j_call: TRBJ1-1
cdr3_length: 11

cdr3_aa: ASSSRQGEKLF
v_call: TRBV7-2
j_call: TRBJ1-4
cdr3_length: 11

cdr3_aa: ASSQGQVGNTEAF
v_call: TRBV5-1
j_call: TRBJ1-1
cdr3_length: 13

cdr3_aa: ATSDPSGSTDTQY
v_call: TRBV24-1
j_call: TRBJ2-3
cdr3_length: 13

cdr3_aa: ASSFRTGLNTGELF
v_call: TRBV11-3
j_call: TRBJ2-2
cdr3_length: 14

cdr3_aa: ASSKGATSGGINEQF
v_call: TRBV3-1/TRBV3-2
j_call: TRBJ2-1
cdr3_length: 15

cdr3_aa: ASSPSGGENTEAF
v_call: TRBV18
j_call: TRBJ1-1
cdr3_length: 13

cdr3_aa: ASRETGGFGYGYT
v_call: TRBV7-9
j_call: TRBJ1-2
cdr3_length: 13

cdr3_aa: ASSIDLYRLYGYT
v_call: TRBV19
j_call: TRBJ1-2
cdr3_length: 13

cdr3_aa: ASSLGSYEQY
v_call: TRBV28
j_call: TRBJ2-7
cdr3_length: 10

cdr3_aa: ASSPGLVGYT
v_call: TRBV7-8
j_call: TRBJ1-2
cdr3_length: 10

cdr3_aa: ASRPRTGGRTEAF
v_call: TRBV2
j_call: TRBJ1-1
cdr3_length: 13